The source of this T cell receptor (beta chain) is a study of blood T cell repertoires in COVID-19 (dated by TCRdb to the early 2020s). Background for the entire study: Samples covering the acute and convalescent phases of COVID-19 were provided by collaborators in the United States, Italy and Spain. The samples were drawn from the first 160 participants of the ongoing ImmuneRACE study and from 1,254 subjects provided by 6 global collaborators. The repertoires were made available in a free public database intended to serve as a resource for research on the immune response to SARS-CoV-2. Deeply sampled blood TCRbeta repertoires from subjects exposed to, actively infected with, or recovered from COVID-19 were included in the dataset. Sample metadata almost always included a de-identified subject ID, COVID-19 status, age in years and sex. The material from the prospective study consisted of cDNA or gDNA derived from T cells, B-cell-depleted T cells, or PBMCs. Where available, HLA class I and class II types were obtained from metadata supplied by the sample provider rather than from assay-based typing. The study at large found these results: The amount of clinical and demographic metadata varied by source and participant and was provided uncurated.

TCRbeta CDR3 regions were amplified from genomic DNA using the immunoSEQ Assay, a bias-controlled multiplex PCR. The study's processing was this. Nucleated cell counts per sample were estimated from amplification of reference gene primers within the assay. To quantify the absolute abundance of each unique TCRbeta CDR3 rearrangement, sequence reads were collapsed and filtered. For each sample, productive Simpson clonality was calculated as the square root of Simpson's diversity index across productive rearrangements. TCRdb retrieved this table from immuneACCESS and kept in-frame rearrangements only. Not all clones are present; in checked studies, unresolved V genes account for under half, and no reason is known for the remainder. The V and J calls and clone size come from that table; D and trimming were worked out from the DNA. The sample data list 100,000 to 150,000 clones, and around 63% of these were observed just once. In total, the top ten clones hold over 2% of the sample.

About this clone: What antigen it recognizes has not been identified. No base qualities exist here, and no much larger clone lies one base off it.

The CDR3 sequence holds 14 residues, the cysteine and phenylalanine included. Only the CDR3 portion is preserved as DNA: 42 bases, with reading frame beginning at the first base. Trimming costs V 4 bases and J 2 bases, and their ends lie 12 bases apart. CDR1 and CDR2 are read off the germline V gene (reference sequence) as SGHNT and YYREEE. The collaborating institutions used their own protocols to collect whole blood in K2EDTA tubes. Collaborator samples were shipped for TCRbeta analysis as frozen whole blood, isolated PBMCs, or DNA extracted from either sample type. The clonotype was recovered from a woman between 65 and 79 years old with acute or convalescent COVID-19. The chain uses TRBV5-4 and TRBJ2-5; matching of 5 bases hints at TRBD2 as the D gene. The sequenced sample was peripheral blood. The DNA reads as follows: TGTGCCAGCAGCGGACGGGGATTACAAGAGACCCAGTACTTC. Protein translation: CASSGRGLQETQYF.